One sample yielded the 10 T cell receptor beta chains listed below, sequenced in a study of blood T cell repertoires in COVID-19. This table comes from immunoSEQ multiplex PCR, and its TCRdb copy is limited to in-frame clones, with some not included. The data show a few hundred thousand clones, around 90% seen once. The material sequenced was PBMCs or T cells enriched from blood (not recorded which). The receptors were gathered from a man aged 25-45 years who had recovered from COVID-19.

This chain joins TRBV30 and TRBJ2-3; TRBD2 might be the D (5 bases). The germline V and J ends were trimmed by 5 bases and 10 bases, with 13 bases remaining between them. Germline assignment: CDR1 GTSNPN and CDR2 SVGIG (reference sequence). This CDR3 has 11 residues. CDR3 sequence reads: CAWVRTHSQYF. CDR3 bases: TGTGCCTGGGTCCGGACTCATTCGCAGTATTTT.

The chain employs TRBV6-2 or TRBV6-3 and TRBJ2-5; D uncertain. V was clipped by 4 bases and J by 5 bases, with 11 bases between them. Germline-derived CDR1 and CDR2 are MNHEY and SVGEGT. The CDR3 totals 13 residues. Here the CDR3 reads CASSLVSPETQYF. As DNA, the CDR3 is TGTGCCAGCAGTTTAGTCTCTCCGGAGACCCAGTACTTC.

The rearrangement links TRBV4-3 to TRBJ1-2, with 8 bases identical to TRBD1. The CDR3 extends over 16 amino acids. Germline V gene lookup returns CDR1 LGHNA and CDR2 YSLEER. The junction had 14 bases not matched to a gene; V was cut back by 4 bases and J by 7 bases. This chain's CDR3 is CASSPGQGGFSGGYTF. CDR3 bases: TGCGCCAGCAGCCCCGGACAGGGAGGTTTTTCGGGTGGCTACACCTTC.

The chain combines TRBV3-1 (or the pseudogene TRBV3-2) with TRBJ2-1, with 7 bases identical to TRBD2. The V gene end was trimmed by 1 base and the J gene end by 3 bases; junction bases not matched to a gene: 6. The CDR3 has 16 residues. Germline-derived CDR1 and CDR2 are LGHDT and YNNKEL (reference sequence). The CDR3 loop reads CASSQVLAGGYNEQFF. The DNA of the CDR3 is TGTGCCAGCAGCCAAGTATTAGCGGGTGGCTACAATGAGCAGTTCTTC.

This clone was found a few times. The V gene is TRBV2, the J gene TRBJ1-4, with D perhaps matching TRBD1 (6 bases). The CDR3 is 15 residues long. V was pared by 6 bases and J by 8 bases, with 19 bases between. The germline gives CDR1 SNHLY, CDR2 FYNNEI. CDR3 sequence: CASSPQGSGREKLFF. The CDR3 DNA reads TGTGCCAGCAGCCCACAGGGTTCGGGGAGAGAAAAACTGTTTTTT. Combining the CDR3 with reference TRBV2 and TRBJ1-4 gives the whole variable domain EPEVTQTPSHQVTQMGQEVILRCVPISNHLYFYWYRQILGQKVEFLVSFYNNEISEKSEIFDDQFSVERPDGSNFTLKIRSTKLEDSAMYFCASSPQGSGREKLFFGSGTQLSVL.

The genes are TRBV6-5 and TRBJ1-3; 7 bases line up with TRBD1. CDR1 and CDR2 (germline): MNHEY, SVGAGI. This CDR3 comprises 14 residues. Unmatched junction bases numbered 7, after V lost 5 bases and J lost 6 bases. The CDR3: CASSRDRDINTIYF. The CDR3 nucleotides are TGTGCCAGCAGTCGCGACAGGGACATAAACACCATATATTTT.

V and J are TRBV9 and TRBJ2-3, with 7 bases lining up with TRBD1. Germline CDR1 is SGDLS and CDR2 is YYNGEE. Losses at the gene ends were 3 bases for V and 0 bases for J; bases not matched to a gene: 7. The CDR3 loop spans 16 amino acids. CDR3 amino acids: CASSGRQGSSTDTQYF. The CDR3, as DNA: TGTGCCAGCAGCGGGCGACAGGGATCAAGCACAGATACGCAGTATTTT.

The chain couples TRBV29-1 to TRBJ1-2, with 9 bases matching TRBD1. CDR3 length: 15 amino acids. Germline V gene data show CDR1 as SQVTM and CDR2 as ANQGSEA. Trimming removed 2 bases from V and 1 base from J; junction bases left unmatched: 5. The CDR3 region is CSVELDRGSNYGYTF. The CDR3 DNA reads as TGCAGCGTTGAACTCGACAGGGGGAGTAACTATGGCTACACCTTC.

The chain recombines TRBV28 with TRBJ1-4; 8 positions agree with TRBD1. CDR1 and CDR2 from the germline V gene are MDHEN and SYDVKM. The CDR3 spans 14 residues. With V trimmed by 7 bases and J by 4 bases, 5 bases remained unmatched. The CDR3 loop is CASTRTGNNEKLFF. Written as DNA, the CDR3 is TGTGCCAGCACGCGGACAGGGAATAATGAAAAACTGTTTTTT.

The V gene is TRBV5-4, the J gene TRBJ1-1, with a weak D call TRBD1 (6 bases). This CDR3 has 15 amino acids. Germline V gene lookup returns CDR1 SGHNT and CDR2 YYREEE (reference sequence). With 0 bases removed from V and 11 bases from J, the gap between germline ends came to 20 bases. The CDR3 region is CASSLDEGTRAHAFF. The CDR3 region has the DNA TGTGCCAGCAGCTTGGATGAGGGGACAAGAGCCCATGCTTTCTTT.